The source of this T cell receptor beta chain is a study of blood T cell repertoires in COVID-19. Overall study context: PBMCs, B-cell-depleted T cells, or T cells were the source of the cDNA or gDNA that made up the material.

This clone was detected only once. In the original processing: Amplified reference gene primers provided the basis for estimating nucleated cell counts. The method was immunoSEQ multiplex PCR; TCRdb's version includes in-frame clones alone and lacks a portion of them. That table supplies the V and J calls and clone size; D and trimming were determined from the DNA. The table lists about 270,000 clones, 84% of them singletons, with around 7.8% in the top ten. The clonotype was recovered from a human donor in a cohort sampled during active COVID-19. The sequenced material came from peripheral blood.

CDR3 sequence (DNA): TGTGCCAGCAGGGATTACAGGGGGGTGGGCACTGAAGCTTTCTTT. The encoded protein is CASRDYRGVGTEAFF. V and J are TRBV5-4 and TRBJ1-1; 8 bases line up with TRBD1. The CDR3 is 15 residues long. V gave up 5 bases and J gave up 4 bases; unmatched junction bases: 10. CDR1 is SGHNT and CDR2 is YYREEE in the germline V gene (reference sequence).